The rows below give T cell receptor beta chains drawn from one sample of a study of blood T cells in healthy people across ages. Each CDR3 protein is one row after TCRdb ran MiXCR on the 5' RACE reads. This repertoire shows roughly 1.7 million distinct CDR3 sequences, almost 35% found once; its top ten account for about 11%. Sample: blood. The source is a woman aged 25 to 45 in good health. CDR3s include the opening cysteine and the closing phenylalanine or tryptophan. D genes are given only for firm matches. Some rows have no size entry. The others give once, few or many, or a class for an expanded clone.

NA	TRBV11-3	NA	TRBJ2-1	TGTGCCAACAGCTTAGATCGAAAGAATGAGCAGTTCTTC	CANSLDRKNEQFF
NA	TRBV21-1	NA	TRBJ1-1	TGTGCCAGCAGCTCACAGCGCTCTGAAGCTTTCTTT	CASSSQRSEAFF
NA	TRBV13	few	TRBJ2-3	TGTGCCAGCAGTTTCACTGGTTCCCTTACGCAGTATTTT	CASSFTGSLTQYF
NA	TRBV2	NA	TRBJ2-1	TGTGCCAGCATGGAACGGAATGAGCAGTTCTTC	CASMERNEQFF
NA	TRBV28	NA	TRBJ2-3	TGTGCCAGCAGGCGCCGGGGCGACAGTAGGGATACGCAGTATTTT	CASRRRGDSRDTQYF
NA	TRBV20-1	few	TRBJ2-5	TGCAGTGCTAGCGGGGGCCGTACCGAATTGCAAGAGACCCAGTACTTC	CSASGGRTELQETQYF
NA	TRBV20-1	few	TRBJ2-1	TGCAGTGCTAGAGATGATTGGGGAGGGGGCGATCGTGAGCAGTTCTTC	CSARDDWGGGDREQFF
TRBD1	TRBV5-5	few	TRBJ2-5	TGTGCCAGCAGCTGGACAGGGTTCCAAGAGACCCAGTACTTC	CASSWTGFQETQYF
TRBD2	TRBV7-9	NA	TRBJ2-1	TGTGCCAGCAGGACCGGGGCGATTAGCGGGAGGACGTACAATGAGCAGTTCTTC	CASRTGAISGRTYNEQFF
TRBD1	TRBV20-1	NA	TRBJ1-5	TGTAGTGCCGGGACAGGGCACTATCAGCCCCAGCATTTT	CSAGTGHYQPQHF
TRBD1	TRBV7-6	NA	TRBJ1-1	TGTGCCAGCAGCCCAGGCCGGGACAGAAAAATGAACACTGAAGCTTTCTTT	CASSPGRDRKMNTEAFF
NA	TRBV2	NA	TRBJ2-5	TGTGCCAGCAGCGACGCTAGATTTGCCGGGTACTTC	CASSDARFAGYF
NA	TRBV6-2/TRBV6-3	many	TRBJ2-5	TGTGCCAGCAGTTACTCAAAGAAATCGGACGCCTCGGAGACCCAGTACTTC	CASSYSKKSDASETQYF
TRBD2	TRBV12-3/TRBV12-4	NA	TRBJ2-3	TGTGCCAGCAGTTTGAGAAGCGGGGGGGATCCTAGCACAGATACGCAGTATTTT	CASSLRSGGDPSTDTQYF
NA	TRBV10-3	few	TRBJ2-5	TGTGCCATCAGTGGAGGACAGCCCCAAGAGACCCAGTACTTC	CAISGGQPQETQYF
TRBD1	TRBV12-3/TRBV12-4	many	TRBJ1-1	TGTGCCAGCAGTCCAGGACAGGGAGGCACTGAAGCTTTCTTT	CASSPGQGGTEAFF
NA	TRBV20-1	NA	TRBJ1-1	TGCAGTGCTAGTTACACTGTAGCTTTCTTT	CSASYTVAFF
TRBD1	TRBV29-1	many	TRBJ2-7	TGCAGCGTCCGGACAGGGGATAGATACGAGCAGTACTTC	CSVRTGDRYEQYF
NA	TRBV10-3	many	TRBJ2-5	TGTGCCATCAGTGGTACCGAGTACCAAGAGACCCAGTACTTC	CAISGTEYQETQYF
TRBD2	TRBV20-1	many	TRBJ2-3	TGCAGTGCCGCACACCCTAGCGGGAGTGAAGATACGCAGTATTTT	CSAAHPSGSEDTQYF
NA	TRBV20-1	NA	TRBJ1-6	TGCAGTGCTAGAGTCTATAATTCACCCCTCCACTTT	CSARVYNSPLHF
TRBD2	TRBV5-1	NA	TRBJ2-5	TGCGCCAGCAGCATTTTAGCGGGAGACCAAGAGACCCAGTACTTC	CASSILAGDQETQYF
TRBD2	TRBV4-1	many	TRBJ2-7	TGCGCCAGCAGCCCCACCGGGACTAGCTCCTACGAGCAGTACTTC	CASSPTGTSSYEQYF
TRBD1	TRBV6-1	NA	TRBJ2-7	TGTGCCAGCAGTGCAAATCCGGGACAGGGTGTCTACGAGCAGTACTTC	CASSANPGQGVYEQYF
TRBD1	TRBV5-1	few	TRBJ1-2	TGCGCCAGCAACAACCCGGGACAGGGTAACGATGGCTACACCTTC	CASNNPGQGNDGYTF
NA	TRBV7-2	few	TRBJ2-2	TGTGCCAGCAGCCACAGGGCGGACACCGGGGAGCTGTTTTTT	CASSHRADTGELFF
TRBD1	TRBV29-1	NA	TRBJ2-1	TGCAGCGTTGTGACAGGGGAATCCTACGAGCAGTTCTTC	CSVVTGESYEQFF
NA	TRBV28	few	TRBJ2-5	TGTGCCAGCAGTCAGGAGTACTTC	CASSQEYF
TRBD1	TRBV20-1	many	TRBJ2-7	TGCAGTGCCCCCCTAGACAGGGGACCCTACGAGCAGTACTTC	CSAPLDRGPYEQYF